This T cell receptor beta chain was documented in a study of blood T cell repertoires in COVID-19. Overall study context: Italy, Spain and the United States were the sources of the convalescent and acute COVID-19 samples. The analysed material was cDNA or gDNA that came from T cells, B-cell-depleted T cells, or PBMCs.

Assay: immunoSEQ multiplex PCR; the TCRdb copy retains only in-frame clones and omits some. Of approximately 270,000 clones in the sample, approximately 89% were seen once. CDR1 and CDR2 (germline): MNHNY, SVGAGI (reference sequence). V gave up 2 bases and J gave up 7 bases; unmatched junction bases: 4. The CDR3 consists of 15 residues. Which cohort a participant joined came from the clinical history participants gave. Shortly before study entry, within 2 weeks, exposed participants had met a COVID-19 case. This sequence joins TRBV6-6 and TRBJ1-4, with TRBD1 identical over 10 bases. This clonotype originated in a man in his forties who had been exposed to COVID-19. Material: PBMCs or T cells enriched from blood (not recorded which). CDR3: CASSYPGQGGEKLFF. CDR3 sequence (DNA): TGTGCCAGCAGTTACCCAGGACAGGGGGGTGAAAAACTGTTTTTT.